This TCR beta chain was recorded in a study of blood T cells in healthy people across ages. Broader study findings: Measured against age, TCR beta diversity per million T cells decreased in a roughly linear manner. No conclusive comparison of naive versus antigen-experienced cells was possible with unsorted PBMCs.

Every donor contributed 8 to 10 milliliters of peripheral blood by blood draw. About this clonotype: Its antigen is not identified.

Next came a second PCR, run for roughly 6 to 11 cycles, which used a sample-barcoded 5' primer along with a J-beta primer mix. One entry per CDR3 protein results from TCRdb running MiXCR on the 5' RACE reads. The sample has approximately 830,000 distinct CDR3 sequences, approximately 65% seen once. This TCR was recovered from a man aged 25-40 years in good health. The sample was blood.

This CDR3 reads CASSDRGTKYQETQYF. CDR3 DNA sequence: TGTGCCAGCAGCGACAGGGGAACAAAGTACCAAGAGACCCAGTACTTC. This chain uses TRBV6-2 or TRBV6-3 with TRBJ2-5, with 8 bases lining up with TRBD1. The CDR3 covers 16 residues. The germline V gene has CDR1 MNHEY and CDR2 SVGEGT. The junction had 9 bases not matched to a gene; V was cut back by 6 bases and J by 0 bases.